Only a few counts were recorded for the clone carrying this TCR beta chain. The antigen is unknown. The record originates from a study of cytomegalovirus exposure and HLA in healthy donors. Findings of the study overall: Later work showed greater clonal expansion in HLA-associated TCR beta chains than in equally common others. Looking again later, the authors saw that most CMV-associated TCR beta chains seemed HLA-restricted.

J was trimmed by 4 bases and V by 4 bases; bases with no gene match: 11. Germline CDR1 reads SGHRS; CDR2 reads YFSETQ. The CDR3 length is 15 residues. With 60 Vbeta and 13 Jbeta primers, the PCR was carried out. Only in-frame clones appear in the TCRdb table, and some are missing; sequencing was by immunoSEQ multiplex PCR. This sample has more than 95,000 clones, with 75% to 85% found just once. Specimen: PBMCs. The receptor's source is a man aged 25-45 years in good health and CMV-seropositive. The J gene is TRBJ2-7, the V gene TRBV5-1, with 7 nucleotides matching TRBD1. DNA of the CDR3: TGCGCCAGCAGCCGGGGAACAGGGGAAGGTTACGAGCAGTACTTC. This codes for CASSRGTGEGYEQYF.